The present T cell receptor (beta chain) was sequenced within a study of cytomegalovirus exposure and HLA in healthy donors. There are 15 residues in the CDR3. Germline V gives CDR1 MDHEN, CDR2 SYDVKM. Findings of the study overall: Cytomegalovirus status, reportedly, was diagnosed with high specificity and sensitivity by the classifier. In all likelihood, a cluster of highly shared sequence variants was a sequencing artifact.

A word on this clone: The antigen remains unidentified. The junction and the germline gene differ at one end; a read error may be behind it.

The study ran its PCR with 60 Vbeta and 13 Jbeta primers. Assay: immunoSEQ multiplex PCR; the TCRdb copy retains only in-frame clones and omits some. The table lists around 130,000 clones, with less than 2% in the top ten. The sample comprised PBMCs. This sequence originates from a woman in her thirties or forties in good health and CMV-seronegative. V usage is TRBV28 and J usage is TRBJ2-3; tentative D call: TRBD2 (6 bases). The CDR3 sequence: CASSLGRGGTDTQYF. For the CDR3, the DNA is TGTGCCAGCAGTTTGGGGCGGGGAGGCACGGATACGCAGTATTTT.